These T cell receptor beta chains were read from a single sample in a study of identical twins. TCRdb independently ran MiXCR on the 5' RACE reads; one entry per CDR3 protein. The data hold around 680,000 distinct CDR3 sequences, with over 8.5% observed a single time. The sample was also reused in another study, on yellow fever vaccine responses in identical twins.

Sequences were obtained from PBMCs. These receptors originate from a woman between 18 and 29 years old in good health. The conserved cysteine and the conserved F or W are not part of the CDR3 here. Fields, in order: J gene, V gene, CDR3 protein.

>TRBJ2-1|TRBV3-1
ASSQEGGLSSYNEQF
>TRBJ1-1|TRBV29-1
SVVRGRTNTEAF
>TRBJ1-3|TRBV10-1
ASSETRGSSGNTIY
>TRBJ2-5|TRBV25-1
ASSESRALQETQY
>TRBJ2-1|TRBV28
ASSIGGQGYGEQF
>TRBJ2-1|TRBV15
ATSFGTGNNEQF
>TRBJ2-7|TRBV20-1
SARGRTGGYEQY
>TRBJ2-7|TRBV29-1
SVVSPSGGRYEQY
>TRBJ2-7|TRBV27
ASRGLAGANEQY
>TRBJ2-5|TRBV6-5
ASSYPGLRKTQY
>TRBJ2-2|TRBV4-2
ASSQGIGTNTGELF
>TRBJ2-7|TRBV7-7
ASSLTPLEDLSYEQY
>TRBJ2-1|TRBV20-1
SARDPRNEQF
>TRBJ2-3|TRBV4-3
ASSQGEDRYTDTQY
>TRBJ2-1|TRBV29-1
SVDVSGRF
>TRBJ2-1|TRBV28
ASSPGGGRSYNEQF
>TRBJ2-4|TRBV20-1
SARDSSAKNIQY
>TRBJ2-3|TRBV7-6
ASSLRGGMGTDTQY
>TRBJ2-1|TRBV11-2
ASSLVFGDEQF
>TRBJ2-4|TRBV2
ASSQAGDNIQY
>TRBJ2-3|TRBV7-2
ASSFTGLAVTDTQY
>TRBJ2-7|TRBV7-9
ASSPPGQGSEQY
>TRBJ2-2|TRBV11-2
ASSLDGLAAKVGELF
>TRBJ2-7|TRBV6-1
ASSPGGGTYEQY
>TRBJ1-2|TRBV28
ASSLGLGYT
>TRBJ1-2|TRBV11-1
ASSRGGLGGYT
>TRBJ2-1|TRBV5-1
ASSEESNLGFNEQF
>TRBJ1-2|TRBV24-1
ATSARRDNRGYT
>TRBJ2-7|TRBV5-4
ASSDRGAGFPEQY
>TRBJ2-3|TRBV5-4
ASSLVRGGSTDTQY
>TRBJ2-4|TRBV3-1
ASSQGAAAKNIQY
>TRBJ2-3|TRBV4-2
ASSQVGLAGDTQY
>TRBJ2-5|TRBV2
ASSEERGETQY
>TRBJ2-1|TRBV19
ASSISGSQGNRGQF
>TRBJ2-1|TRBV18
ASSPRLAGDDNEQF
>TRBJ2-2|TRBV12-3/TRBV12-4
ASSLRPTGELF
>TRBJ2-1|TRBV27
ASSLTLGSYNEQF
>TRBJ1-1|TRBV6-1
ASFFSAWGGMNTEAF
>TRBJ2-1|TRBV4-1
ASSPEGLAGGYEQF
>TRBJ2-1|TRBV6-2/TRBV6-3
ASSFGTRFNEQF
>TRBJ1-3|TRBV6-1
ASRPRQGSGNTIY
>TRBJ2-1|TRBV6-4
ASSYSGTGAYNEQF
>TRBJ2-1|TRBV2
ASRGLGGYEQF
>TRBJ2-7|TRBV20-1
SARLRLESYEQY
>TRBJ2-1|TRBV6-1
ASTKLRASGNNEQF
>TRBJ2-3|TRBV9
ASSVGGGRDTDTQY
>TRBJ2-3|TRBV12-3/TRBV12-4
ASSLALTDTQY
>TRBJ1-1|TRBV5-6
ASSRGRMNTEAF
>TRBJ1-1|TRBV5-1
ASSPIGQDTEAF
>TRBJ2-7|TRBV20-1
SARDSPTGRGESPYEQY
>TRBJ2-2|TRBV2
ASSVPKLAGVNTGELF
>TRBJ2-7|TRBV27
ASSPLDGTYEQY